The clone carrying this T cell receptor beta chain was counted at least ten times. Antigen: not known. The entry originates in a study of human T cells and chemical hapten exposure. Authors' data handling: A per-sample median of roughly 97,000 TCRs was observed, with a range of roughly 20,000 to 750,000. TCRdb reprocessed the RACE reads with MiXCR, giving one entry per CDR3 protein. These V and J calls are TCRdb output, not the study's own analysis. This table has 380,000 or so distinct CDR3 sequences, around 5% appearing once. Germline CDR1 SGHRS, CDR2 YFSETQ. The CDR3 contains 16 residues. V lost 4 bases, J lost 0 bases, and 14 bases lay in between. Stated time point: patch test 1, 2 weeks after DPC sensitization. Documented treatment: therapeutic diphenylcyclopropenone sensitization with weekly scalp DPC. Researchers sampled blood before each patch test went on. Findings and limits, study-wide: There was no change with DPC sensitization in TCRs above 1 in 1000 frequency. Significantly greater numbers of large CDR3 similarity clusters came from expanded TCRs than from controls.

The sequence was collected from a woman between 45 and 60 years old with alopecia areata. Some clones in this sample may be carry-over from other donors' samples. The specimen comprised whole blood, sampled in connection with sensitization to the hapten diphenylcyclopropenone (DPC). The chain is built from TRBV5-1 and TRBJ1-3; no clear D gene. CDR3 DNA sequence: TGCGCCAGCAGCGTGGAGGGCGTCTACTCTGGAAACACCATATATTTT. Its protein product is CASSVEGVYSGNTIYF.